These T cell receptor beta chains were read from a single sample in a study of T cells in Graves' hyperthyroidism and ophthalmopathy. TCRdb redid the calling of the multiplex PCR reads with MiXCR, one entry per CDR3 protein. The sample includes 800,000 or so distinct CDR3 sequences, 38% of them seen just once. The source material was blood. Receptors were obtained from a man younger than 30 with Graves' hyperthyroidism. Both conserved end residues are part of each CDR3. Each record gives: CDR3 length, V gene, J gene, D gene, clone size, CDR3 protein, CDR3 DNA. The D gene is left open where the match is weak. A row's size may be missing; if present it is once, few, many or a size class.

>14|TRBV5-8|TRBJ1-6|TRBD1|many
CASSFGTGGSPLHF
TGTGCCAGCAGCTTCGGGACAGGGGGATCACCCCTCCACTTT
>12|TRBV19|TRBJ1-2|NA|NA
CASTHGDYGYTF
TGTGCCAGTACCCACGGGGACTATGGCTACACCTTC
>16|TRBV7-2|TRBJ2-5|TRBD2|NA
CASSQTLAGNRETQYF
TGTGCCAGCAGCCAGACACTAGCGGGAAATAGAGAGACCCAGTACTTC
>16|TRBV29-1|TRBJ2-6|NA|NA
CSLMWQYGSGANVLTF
TGCAGCTTAATGTGGCAATACGGCTCTGGGGCCAACGTCCTGACTTTC
>13|TRBV4-2|TRBJ1-4|NA|few
CASSQAGNEKLFF
TGTGCCAGCAGCCAAGCCGGAAATGAAAAACTGTTTTTT
>14|TRBV9|TRBJ1-6|NA|NA
CASSVETVNSPLHF
TGTGCCAGCAGCGTAGAGACAGTTAATTCACCCCTCCACTTT
>15|TRBV13|TRBJ1-2|NA|few
CASRDGQRTNYGYTF
TGTGCCAGCCGCGACGGACAGAGAACTAACTATGGCTACACCTTC
>13|TRBV2|TRBJ1-1|TRBD1|NA
CAVRDRRGAEAFF
TGTGCCGTACGGGACAGGCGGGGGGCTGAAGCTTTCTTT
>11|TRBV20-1|TRBJ2-6|NA|NA
CSAQRANVLTF
TGCAGTGCTCAACGGGCCAACGTCCTGACTTTC
>13|TRBV7-9|TRBJ2-7|NA|many
CASSSDRSYEQYF
TGTGCCAGCAGTTCGGACCGTTCCTACGAGCAGTACTTC
>14|TRBV20-1|TRBJ1-5|NA|NA
CSASEQDPGIPQHF
TGCAGTGCTAGTGAACAGGACCCGGGTATCCCCCAGCATTTT
>11|TRBV29-1|TRBJ1-1|NA|medium-sized
CSVAGSTEAFF
TGCAGCGTTGCGGGGAGCACTGAAGCTTTCTTT
>13|TRBV7-3|TRBJ2-7|TRBD1|NA
CASSADRDNEQYF
TGTGCCAGCAGCGCCGACAGGGACAATGAGCAGTACTTC
>15|TRBV4-1|TRBJ1-1|NA|few
CASSQDPPPNTEAFF
TGCGCCAGCAGCCAAGATCCCCCCCCGAACACTGAAGCTTTCTTT
>15|TRBV2|TRBJ1-4|NA|NA
CASSSPALGNEKLFF
TGTGCCAGCAGTTCACCAGCCCTGGGGAATGAAAAACTGTTTTTT
>13|TRBV29-1|TRBJ2-2|NA|many
CSVEGRAPGELFF
TGCAGCGTTGAAGGCAGGGCCCCCGGGGAGCTGTTTTTT
>16|TRBV12-3/TRBV12-4|TRBJ2-7|TRBD2|NA
CASSFGGTADLYEQYF
TGTGCCAGCAGTTTCGGGGGGACCGCCGACCTCTACGAGCAGTACTTC
>14|TRBV5-1|TRBJ2-7|TRBD2|few
CASSPVAGEDEQYF
TGCGCCAGCAGCCCCGTAGCGGGGGAAGACGAGCAGTACTTC
>14|TRBV9|TRBJ2-3|NA|NA
CASSQDSAADTQYF
TGTGCCAGCAGCCAAGACTCAGCGGCAGATACGCAGTATTTT
>17|TRBV20-1|TRBJ2-7|TRBD2|NA
CSARDHTGTSGIYEQYF
TGCAGTGCTAGAGACCACACCGGGACTAGCGGGATTTACGAGCAGTACTTC
>15|TRBV20-1|TRBJ2-5|NA|NA
CSARDFGRQGETQYF
TGCAGTGCTAGAGATTTCGGTAGACAAGGGGAGACCCAGTACTTC
>16|TRBV7-8|TRBJ2-5|NA|once
CASSYSPHGTGETQYF
TGTGCCAGCAGTTACTCCCCTCATGGAACTGGAGAGACCCAGTACTTC
>16|TRBV2|TRBJ2-5|NA|NA
CASRGEFMGARETQYF
TGTGCCAGCAGAGGAGAGTTTATGGGGGCTCGGGAGACCCAGTACTTC
>16|TRBV5-1|TRBJ2-2|TRBD1|NA
CASSHNRGRNTGELFF
TGCGCCAGCAGCCATAACAGGGGACGGAACACCGGGGAGCTGTTTTTT
>13|TRBV20-1|TRBJ1-6|TRBD1|NA
CSAKGAYNSPLHF
TGCAGTGCTAAGGGGGCATATAATTCACCCCTCCACTTT
>17|TRBV14|TRBJ2-5|NA|once
CASSQALRVFEQETQYF
TGTGCCAGCAGCCAAGCGCTTAGGGTCTTCGAGCAAGAGACCCAGTACTTC
>14|TRBV20-1|TRBJ2-5|NA|many
CSARDRRGRETQYF
TGCAGTGCTAGAGATCGGAGGGGGCGAGAGACCCAGTACTTC
>15|TRBV10-3|TRBJ1-2|NA|many
CAISESATAIYGYTF
TGTGCCATCAGTGAGTCGGCGACAGCAATCTATGGCTACACCTTC
>14|TRBV7-2|TRBJ2-5|TRBD2|few
CASCGTSAQETQYF
TGTGCCAGCTGCGGGACTAGCGCCCAAGAGACCCAGTACTTC
>16|TRBV4-1|TRBJ1-6|NA|NA
CASSQDLTGWSSPLHF
TGTGCCAGCAGCCAAGATCTAACAGGTTGGAGTTCACCCCTCCACTTT
>15|TRBV25-1|TRBJ2-7|TRBD1|NA
CASSKQGADSYEQYF
TGTGCCAGCAGCAAACAGGGGGCCGACTCCTACGAGCAGTACTTC
>12|TRBV2|TRBJ2-5|NA|many
CASMRGGKTQYF
TGTGCCAGCATGCGGGGCGGGAAGACCCAGTACTTC
>17|TRBV4-1|TRBJ2-7|NA|NA
CASSQEAEGPLAYEQYF
TGCGCCAGCAGCCAAGAAGCCGAGGGCCCCCTAGCCTACGAGCAGTACTTC
>12|TRBV20-1|TRBJ2-7|NA|NA
CSATRRGYEQYF
TGCAGTGCTACGAGACGAGGTTACGAGCAGTACTTC
>13|TRBV6-2/TRBV6-3|TRBJ1-5|NA|few
CASSGGSEQPQHF
TGTGCCAGCAGTGGAGGGTCAGAACAGCCCCAGCATTTT
>12|TRBV2|TRBJ2-4|NA|NA
CASRGPRNIQYF
TGTGCCAGCAGGGGTCCGAGGAACATTCAGTACTTC
>11|TRBV29-1|TRBJ2-1|NA|NA
CSVVRAWEQFF
TGCAGCGTTGTGAGGGCTTGGGAGCAGTTCTTC
>11|TRBV20-1|TRBJ2-5|TRBD2|NA
CSALAGETQYF
TGCAGCGCACTAGCGGGAGAGACCCAGTACTTC
>15|TRBV20-1|TRBJ2-5|NA|NA
CSGDGVPGENETQYF
TGCAGTGGAGATGGGGTTCCGGGAGAAAACGAGACCCAGTACTTC
>14|TRBV29-1|TRBJ1-1|NA|NA
CSGRGSARNTEAFF
TGCAGCGGTAGGGGCTCGGCCAGGAACACTGAAGCTTTCTTT
>10|TRBV20-1|TRBJ1-1|NA|many
CSAIYTEAFF
TGCAGTGCCATTTACACTGAAGCTTTCTTT
>12|TRBV6-5|TRBJ1-1|NA|few
CASSHDGTEAFF
TGTGCCAGCAGTCATGACGGCACTGAAGCTTTCTTT
>14|TRBV15|TRBJ1-2|NA|NA
CATSRDQAGSGYTF
TGTGCCACCAGCAGAGATCAGGCGGGAAGCGGCTACACCTTC
>15|TRBV15|TRBJ1-3|NA|many
CATSRDLSSGNTIYF
TGTGCCACCAGCAGAGACCTTTCCTCTGGAAACACCATATATTTT
>14|TRBV7-6|TRBJ2-2|NA|NA
CASSLPRPPGELFF
TGTGCCAGCAGCTTACCCCGTCCCCCCGGGGAGCTGTTTTTT
>14|TRBV12-3/TRBV12-4|TRBJ2-7|TRBD1|NA
CASSSRTGGDEQYF
TGTGCCAGCTCCAGTCGGACAGGGGGCGACGAGCAGTACTTC
>16|TRBV14|TRBJ1-5|NA|NA
CASSQVIGDSYQPQHF
TGTGCCAGCAGCCAAGTTATCGGTGACAGTTATCAGCCCCAGCATTTT
>17|TRBV14|TRBJ2-2|NA|few
CASSTRDRSADTGELFF
TGTGCCAGCAGCACCCGAGACAGGTCCGCGGACACCGGGGAGCTGTTTTTT
>16|TRBV13|TRBJ2-7|TRBD2|NA
CASSPRLAGPTYEQYF
TGTGCCAGCAGCCCAAGACTAGCGGGGCCAACCTACGAGCAGTACTTC
>12|TRBV11-2|TRBJ1-4|NA|many
CASSFAEEKLFF
TGTGCCAGCAGCTTCGCCGAGGAAAAACTGTTTTTT
>16|TRBV7-2|TRBJ2-5|TRBD2|NA
CASSHLTGLPQETQYF
TGTGCCAGCAGCCATCTTACGGGACTACCGCAAGAGACCCAGTACTTC
>15|TRBV5-5|TRBJ1-2|NA|few
CASSAGGQTNYGYTF
TGTGCCAGCAGCGCGGGGGGGCAGACTAACTATGGCTACACCTTC
>17|TRBV11-2|TRBJ2-6|TRBD1|NA
CAISSRDRVTGTNVLTF
TGTGCCATCAGCTCCCGGGACAGGGTCACTGGAACCAACGTCCTGACTTTC
>15|TRBV20-1|TRBJ2-7|TRBD1|NA
CRARFRDRATYEQYF
TGCAGAGCAAGATTTCGAGACAGGGCCACCTACGAGCAGTACTTC
>15|TRBV7-9|TRBJ2-7|NA|few
CASSLVDASSYEQYF
TGTGCCAGCAGCTTAGTCGACGCAAGCTCCTACGAGCAGTACTTC
>13|TRBV7-9|TRBJ2-5|NA|NA
CASSAPGLETQYF
TGTGCCAGCAGCGCCCCTGGGTTGGAGACCCAGTACTTC
>16|TRBV2|TRBJ2-5|TRBD2|NA
CASSEQGLAGFETQYF
TGTGCCAGCAGTGAACAGGGACTAGCGGGGTTTGAGACCCAGTACTTC
>13|TRBV6-2/TRBV6-3|TRBJ2-2|NA|few
CASSYYTGRELFF
TGTGCCAGCAGTTACTATACAGGGAGGGAGCTGTTTTTT
>12|TRBV2|TRBJ2-7|NA|NA
CASSSSGGLEYF
TGTGCCAGCAGTTCCTCAGGAGGGTTGGAGTACTTC